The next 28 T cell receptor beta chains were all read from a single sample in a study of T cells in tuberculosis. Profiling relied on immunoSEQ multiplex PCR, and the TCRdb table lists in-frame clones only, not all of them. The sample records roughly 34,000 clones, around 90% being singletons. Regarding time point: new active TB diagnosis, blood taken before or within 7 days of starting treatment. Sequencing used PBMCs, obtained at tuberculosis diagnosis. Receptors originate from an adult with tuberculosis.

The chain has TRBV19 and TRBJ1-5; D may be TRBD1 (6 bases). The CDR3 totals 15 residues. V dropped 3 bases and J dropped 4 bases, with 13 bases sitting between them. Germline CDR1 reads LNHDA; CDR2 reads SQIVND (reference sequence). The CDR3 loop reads CASSIYQGNNQPQHF. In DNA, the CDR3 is TGTGCCAGTAGTATTTACCAGGGGAATAATCAGCCCCAGCATTTT.

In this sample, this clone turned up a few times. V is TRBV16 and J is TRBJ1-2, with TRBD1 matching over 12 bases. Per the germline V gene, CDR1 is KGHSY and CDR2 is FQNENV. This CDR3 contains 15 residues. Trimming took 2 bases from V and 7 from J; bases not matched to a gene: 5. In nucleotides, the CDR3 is TGTGCCAGCAGCCAAACCGGGACAGGGGGCGTTGGCTACACCTTC. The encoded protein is CASSQTGTGGVGYTF.

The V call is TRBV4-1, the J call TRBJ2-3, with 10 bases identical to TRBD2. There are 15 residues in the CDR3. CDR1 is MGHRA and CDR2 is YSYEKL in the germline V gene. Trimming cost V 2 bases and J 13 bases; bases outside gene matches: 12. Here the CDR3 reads CASSQSILSLAGEYF. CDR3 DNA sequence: TGCGCCAGCAGCCAATCCATCCTGTCCCTAGCGGGAGAGTATTTT.

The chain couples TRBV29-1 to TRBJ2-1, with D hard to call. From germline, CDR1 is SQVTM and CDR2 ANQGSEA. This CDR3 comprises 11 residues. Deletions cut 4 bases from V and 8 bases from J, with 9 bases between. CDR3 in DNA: TGCAGCGTTGGGTCGCCGGATGAGCAGTTCTTC. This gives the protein CSVGSPDEQFF.

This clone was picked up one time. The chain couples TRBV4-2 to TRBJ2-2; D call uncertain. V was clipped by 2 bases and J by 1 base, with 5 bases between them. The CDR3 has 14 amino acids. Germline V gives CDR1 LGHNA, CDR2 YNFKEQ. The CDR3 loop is CASSQSGNTGELFF. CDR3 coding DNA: TGTGCCAGCAGCCAATCGGGGAACACCGGGGAGCTGTTTTTT.

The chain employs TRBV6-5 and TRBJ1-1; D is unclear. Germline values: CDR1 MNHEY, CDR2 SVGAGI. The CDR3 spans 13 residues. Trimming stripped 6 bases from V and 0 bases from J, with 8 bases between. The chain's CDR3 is CASRVSVNTEAFF. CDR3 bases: TGTGCCAGCAGGGTGAGCGTGAACACTGAAGCTTTCTTT.

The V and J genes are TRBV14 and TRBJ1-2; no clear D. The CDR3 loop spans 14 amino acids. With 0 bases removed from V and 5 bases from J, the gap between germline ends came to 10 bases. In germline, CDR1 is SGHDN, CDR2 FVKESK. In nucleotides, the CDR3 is TGTGCCAGCAGCCAAGATCTTCGGAGTTATGGCTACACCTTC. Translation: CASSQDLRSYGYTF. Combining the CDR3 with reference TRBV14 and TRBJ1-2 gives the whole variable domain EAGVTQFPSHSVIEKGQTVTLRCDPISGHDNLYWYRRVMGKEIKFLLHFVKESKQDESGMPNNRFLAERTGGTYSTLKVQPAELEDSGVYFCASSQDLRSYGYTFGSGTRLTVV.

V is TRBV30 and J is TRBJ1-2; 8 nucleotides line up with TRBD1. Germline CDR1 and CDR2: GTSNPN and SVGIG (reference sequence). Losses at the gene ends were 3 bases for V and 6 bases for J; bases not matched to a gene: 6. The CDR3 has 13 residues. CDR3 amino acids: CAWRGQGGNGYTF. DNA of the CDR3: TGTGCCTGGAGAGGACAGGGTGGCAATGGCTACACCTTC.

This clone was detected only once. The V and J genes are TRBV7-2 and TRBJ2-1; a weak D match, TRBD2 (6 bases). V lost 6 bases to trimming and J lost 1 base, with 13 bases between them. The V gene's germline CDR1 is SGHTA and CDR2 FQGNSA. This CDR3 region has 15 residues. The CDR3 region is CASSLAGMSYNEQFF. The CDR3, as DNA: TGTGCCAGCAGTTTGGCGGGGATGTCCTACAATGAGCAGTTCTTC.

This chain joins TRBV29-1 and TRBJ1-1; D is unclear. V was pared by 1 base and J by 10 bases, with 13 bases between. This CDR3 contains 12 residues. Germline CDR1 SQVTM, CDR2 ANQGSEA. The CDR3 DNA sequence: TGCAGCGTTGAAGGGTCAAGAGAGGGAGCTTTCTTT. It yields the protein CSVEGSREGAFF.

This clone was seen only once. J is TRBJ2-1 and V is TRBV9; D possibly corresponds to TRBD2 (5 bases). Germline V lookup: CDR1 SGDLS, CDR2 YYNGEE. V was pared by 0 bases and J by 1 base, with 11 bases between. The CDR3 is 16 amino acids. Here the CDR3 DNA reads TGTGCCAGCAGCGTAGCTCAGACGGGGTCCTACAATGAGCAGTTCTTC. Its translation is CASSVAQTGSYNEQFF.

The CDR3 DNA follows: TGTGCCAGCAGTTTAGGACCCGGGACAGGGGGCGAAGGCATTCAGTACTTC. This sequence encodes CASSLGPGTGGEGIQYF. This rearrangement joins TRBV28 to TRBJ2-4; 12 bases are a match to TRBD1. The CDR3 has 17 residues. Germline V gene sequence: CDR1 MDHEN, CDR2 SYDVKM. After removal of 2 bases from V and 9 bases from J, the junction contained 11 bases not matched to a gene.

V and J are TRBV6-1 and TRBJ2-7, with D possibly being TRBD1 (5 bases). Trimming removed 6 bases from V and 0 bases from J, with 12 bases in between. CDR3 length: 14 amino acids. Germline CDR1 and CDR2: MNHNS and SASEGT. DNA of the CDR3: TGTGCCAGCAGCGCCTCTAGGGGCTCCTACGAGCAGTACTTC. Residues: CASSASRGSYEQYF.

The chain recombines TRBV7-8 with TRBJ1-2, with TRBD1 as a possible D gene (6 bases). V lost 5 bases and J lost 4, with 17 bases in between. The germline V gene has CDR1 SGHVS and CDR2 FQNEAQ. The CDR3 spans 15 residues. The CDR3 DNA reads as TGTGCCAGCAGCGTCACCCGGGACAATGGCTATGGCTACACCTTC. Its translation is CASSVTRDNGYGYTF.

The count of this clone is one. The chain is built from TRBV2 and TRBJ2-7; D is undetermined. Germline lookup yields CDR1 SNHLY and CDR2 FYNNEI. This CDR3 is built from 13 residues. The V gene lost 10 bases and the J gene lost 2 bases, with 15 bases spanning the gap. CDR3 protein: CATNSDHPYEQYF. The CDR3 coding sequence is TGTGCCACAAACAGTGATCACCCCTACGAGCAGTACTTC.

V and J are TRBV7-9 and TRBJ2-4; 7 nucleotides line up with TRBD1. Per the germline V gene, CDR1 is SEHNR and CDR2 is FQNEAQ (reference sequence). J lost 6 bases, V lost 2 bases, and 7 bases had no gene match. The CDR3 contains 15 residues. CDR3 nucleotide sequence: TGTGCCAGCAGCTTATTCCAAGGGGGCGGAAACATTCAGTACTTC. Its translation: CASSLFQGGGNIQYF.

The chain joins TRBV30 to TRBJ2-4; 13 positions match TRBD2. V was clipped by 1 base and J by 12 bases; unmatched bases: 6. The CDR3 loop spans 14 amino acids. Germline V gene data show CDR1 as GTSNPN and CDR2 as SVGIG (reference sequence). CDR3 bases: TGTGCCTGGAGTGAACTAGCGGGGGGGCAGGATCAGTACTTC. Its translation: CAWSELAGGQDQYF.

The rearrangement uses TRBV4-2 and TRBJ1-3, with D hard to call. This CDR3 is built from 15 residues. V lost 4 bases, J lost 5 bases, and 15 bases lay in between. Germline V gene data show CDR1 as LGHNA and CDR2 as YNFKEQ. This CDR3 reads CASSPSAGLRNTIYF. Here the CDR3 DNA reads TGTGCCAGCAGCCCGTCAGCTGGACTAAGAAACACCATATATTTT.

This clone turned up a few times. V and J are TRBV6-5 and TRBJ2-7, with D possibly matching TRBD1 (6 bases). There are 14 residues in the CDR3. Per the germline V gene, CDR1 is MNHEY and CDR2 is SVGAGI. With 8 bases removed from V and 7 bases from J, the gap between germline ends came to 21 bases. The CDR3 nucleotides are TGTGCCAGCGGCCCCAGGACAGATCCCTTAGAGCAGTACTTC. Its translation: CASGPRTDPLEQYF.

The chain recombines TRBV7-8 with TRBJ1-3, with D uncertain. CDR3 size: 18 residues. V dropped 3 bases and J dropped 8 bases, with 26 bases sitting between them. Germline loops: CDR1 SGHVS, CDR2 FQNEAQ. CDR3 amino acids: CASSLGRNPYSKADTIYF. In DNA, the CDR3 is TGTGCCAGCAGCTTGGGTCGGAACCCATATTCCAAAGCGGACACCATATATTTT.

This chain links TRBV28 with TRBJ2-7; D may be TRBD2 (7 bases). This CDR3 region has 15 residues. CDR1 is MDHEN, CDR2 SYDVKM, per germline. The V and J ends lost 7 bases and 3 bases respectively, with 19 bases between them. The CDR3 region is CASTPRGGGGYEQYF. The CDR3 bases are TGTGCCAGCACCCCGCGTGGGGGAGGGGGCTACGAGCAGTACTTC.

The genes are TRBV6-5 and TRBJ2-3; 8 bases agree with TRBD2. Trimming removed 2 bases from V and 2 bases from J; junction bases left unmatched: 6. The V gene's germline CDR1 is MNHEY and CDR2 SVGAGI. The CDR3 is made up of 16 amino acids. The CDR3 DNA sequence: TGTGCCAGCAGTTACACCCCTAGCGGGCCCACAGATACGCAGTATTTT. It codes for CASSYTPSGPTDTQYF.

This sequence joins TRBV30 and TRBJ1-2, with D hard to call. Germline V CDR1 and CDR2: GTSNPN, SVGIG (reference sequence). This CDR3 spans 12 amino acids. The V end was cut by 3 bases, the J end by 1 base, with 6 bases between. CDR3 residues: CAWRSYNYGYTF. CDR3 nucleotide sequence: TGTGCCTGGAGGAGCTATAACTATGGCTACACCTTC.

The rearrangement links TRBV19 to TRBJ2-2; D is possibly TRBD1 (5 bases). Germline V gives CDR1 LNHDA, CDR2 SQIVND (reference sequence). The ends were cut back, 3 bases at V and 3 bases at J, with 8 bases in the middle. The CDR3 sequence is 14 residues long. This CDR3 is CASSISGYTGELFF. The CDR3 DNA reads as TGTGCCAGTAGTATTTCAGGGTACACCGGGGAGCTGTTTTTT.

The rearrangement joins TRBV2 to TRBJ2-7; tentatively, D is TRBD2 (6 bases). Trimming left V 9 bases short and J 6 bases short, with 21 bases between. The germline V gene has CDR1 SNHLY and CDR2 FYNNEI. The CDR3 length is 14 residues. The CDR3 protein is CASTTERLVAEQYF. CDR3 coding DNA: TGTGCCAGTACCACAGAGCGACTAGTAGCCGAGCAGTACTTC.

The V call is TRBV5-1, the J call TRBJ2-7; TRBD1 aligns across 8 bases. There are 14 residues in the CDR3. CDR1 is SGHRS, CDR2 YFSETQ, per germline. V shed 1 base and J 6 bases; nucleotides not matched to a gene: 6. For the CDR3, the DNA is TGCGCCAGCAGCTTGCCGGGACAGGTGGGCGAGCAGTACTTC. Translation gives CASSLPGQVGEQYF.

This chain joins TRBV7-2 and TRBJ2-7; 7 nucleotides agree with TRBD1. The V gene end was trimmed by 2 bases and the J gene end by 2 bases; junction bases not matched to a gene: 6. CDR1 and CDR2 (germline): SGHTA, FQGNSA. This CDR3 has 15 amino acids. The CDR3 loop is CASSLKGQNTYEQYF. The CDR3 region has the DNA TGTGCCAGCAGCTTAAAGGGACAGAATACCTACGAGCAGTACTTC.

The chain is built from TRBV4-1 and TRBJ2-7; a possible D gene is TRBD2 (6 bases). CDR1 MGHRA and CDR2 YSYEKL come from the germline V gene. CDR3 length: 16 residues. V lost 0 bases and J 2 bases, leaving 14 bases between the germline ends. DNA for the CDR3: TGCGCCAGCAGCCAAGATAGGACCACGGGGGCCTACGAGCAGTACTTC. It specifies CASSQDRTTGAYEQYF.